This TCR beta chain was captured by sequencing in a study of immune evolution from preneoplasia to lung adenocarcinoma. The V gene end was trimmed by 5 bases and the J gene end by 3 bases; junction bases not matched to a gene: 10. The CDR3 loop spans 15 amino acids. The V gene's germline CDR1 is MDHEN and CDR2 SYDVKM. The data were produced by immunoSEQ multiplex PCR, yet TCRdb's version contains in-frame clones alone and is incomplete. The sample holds about 5,800 clones, roughly 83% seen once. This chain joins TRBV28 and TRBJ2-7; 7 nucleotides line up with TRBD2. The sample comprised FFPE adjacent normal lung tissue. This receptor was obtained from a person between 60 and 79 years old with lung adenocarcinoma. The chain's CDR3 is CASSPTGTTHYEQYF. For the CDR3, the DNA is TGTGCCAGCAGTCCAACCGGGACTACCCACTACGAGCAGTACTTC.